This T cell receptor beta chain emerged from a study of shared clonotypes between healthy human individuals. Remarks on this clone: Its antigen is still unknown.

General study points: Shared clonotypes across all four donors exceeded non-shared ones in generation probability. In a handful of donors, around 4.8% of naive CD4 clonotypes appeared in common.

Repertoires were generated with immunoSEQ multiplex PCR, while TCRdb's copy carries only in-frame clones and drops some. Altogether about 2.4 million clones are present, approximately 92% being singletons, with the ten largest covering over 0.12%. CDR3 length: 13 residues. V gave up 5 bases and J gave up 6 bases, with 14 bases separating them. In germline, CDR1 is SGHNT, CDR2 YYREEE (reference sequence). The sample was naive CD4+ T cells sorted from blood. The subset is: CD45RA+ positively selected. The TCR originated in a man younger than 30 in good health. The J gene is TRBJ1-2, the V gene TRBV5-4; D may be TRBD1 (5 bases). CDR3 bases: TGTGCCAGCAGGCACCAGGCGGGGGATGGCTACACCTTC. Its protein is CASRHQAGDGYTF.